This TCR beta chain was sequenced in a study of cytomegalovirus exposure and HLA in healthy donors. 60 Vbeta and 13 Jbeta primers were used in PCR. This table comes from immunoSEQ multiplex PCR, and its TCRdb copy is limited to in-frame clones, with some not included. Seen here are approximately 160,000 clones, 68% observed once, and the top ten hold 2.8%. Germline loops: CDR1 SNHLY, CDR2 FYNNEI. CDR3 length: 14 residues. With 3 bases clipped from V and 8 bases from J, the junction kept 3 bases outside the gene matches. This clone appeared a few times. The origin of this receptor is a woman in her thirties or forties in good health and CMV-seropositive. Material for sequencing was PBMCs. This rearrangement joins TRBV2 to TRBJ1-6; 8 bases map to TRBD1. CDR3: CASSDGTGYSPLHF. DNA for the CDR3: TGTGCCAGCAGTGACGGGACAGGTTATTCACCCCTCCACTTT.